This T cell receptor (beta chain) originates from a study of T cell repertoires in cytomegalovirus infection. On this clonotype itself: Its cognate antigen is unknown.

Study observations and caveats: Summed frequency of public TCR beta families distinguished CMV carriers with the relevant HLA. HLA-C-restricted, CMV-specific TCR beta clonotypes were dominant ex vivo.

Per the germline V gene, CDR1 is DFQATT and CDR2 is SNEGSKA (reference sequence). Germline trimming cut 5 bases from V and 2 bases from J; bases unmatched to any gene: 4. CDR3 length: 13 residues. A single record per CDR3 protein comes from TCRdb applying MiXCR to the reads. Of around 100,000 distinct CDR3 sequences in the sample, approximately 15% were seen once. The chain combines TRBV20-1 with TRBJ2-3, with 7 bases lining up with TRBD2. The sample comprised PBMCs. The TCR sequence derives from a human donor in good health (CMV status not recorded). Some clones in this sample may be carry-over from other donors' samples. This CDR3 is CSAFGGSTDTQYF. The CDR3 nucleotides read TGCAGTGCTTTCGGGGGGTCCACAGATACGCAGTATTTT.